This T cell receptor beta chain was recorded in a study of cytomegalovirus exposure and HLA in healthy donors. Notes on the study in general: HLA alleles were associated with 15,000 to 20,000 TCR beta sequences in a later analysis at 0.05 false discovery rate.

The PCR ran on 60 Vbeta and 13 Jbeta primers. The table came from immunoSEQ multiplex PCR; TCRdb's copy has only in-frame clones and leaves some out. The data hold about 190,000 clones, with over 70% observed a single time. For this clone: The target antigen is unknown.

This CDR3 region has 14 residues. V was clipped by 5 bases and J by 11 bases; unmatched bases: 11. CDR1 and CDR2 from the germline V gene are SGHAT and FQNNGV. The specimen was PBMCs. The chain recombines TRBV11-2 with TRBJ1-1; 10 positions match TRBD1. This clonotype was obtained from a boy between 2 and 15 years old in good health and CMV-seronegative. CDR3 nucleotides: TGTGCCAGCAGCAGGGCCGGGACAGGGGCGTTGGCTTTCTTT. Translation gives CASSRAGTGALAFF.